This TCR beta chain was retrieved from a study of CD4 T cells in relation to SARS-CoV-2 and coronaviruses. V lost 0 bases, J lost 4 bases, and 13 bases lay in between. Germline loops: CDR1 SGDLS, CDR2 YYNGEE. The CDR3 covers 15 residues. Note on this clone: Its antigen is unknown.

TCRdb's table, derived via immunoSEQ multiplex PCR, lists solely in-frame clones and lacks some. This sample has 20,000 to 25,000 clones, with 55% to 75% found just once. Unexposed donor CD4+ T cells date from about 2011-2018, before the COVID-19 pandemic. After about 11 days of culture, CD4+ T cells were isolated. The chain has TRBV9 and TRBJ2-5, with D possibly called TRBD1 or TRBD2 (5 bases each). This sequence was found in a human donor in good health. The source material was CD4+ T cells from PBMCs, cultured in vitro. The CDR3, as DNA: TGTGCCAGCAGCGTAGAGGGACGACTATCAGAGACCCAGTACTTC. As protein: CASSVEGRLSETQYF.